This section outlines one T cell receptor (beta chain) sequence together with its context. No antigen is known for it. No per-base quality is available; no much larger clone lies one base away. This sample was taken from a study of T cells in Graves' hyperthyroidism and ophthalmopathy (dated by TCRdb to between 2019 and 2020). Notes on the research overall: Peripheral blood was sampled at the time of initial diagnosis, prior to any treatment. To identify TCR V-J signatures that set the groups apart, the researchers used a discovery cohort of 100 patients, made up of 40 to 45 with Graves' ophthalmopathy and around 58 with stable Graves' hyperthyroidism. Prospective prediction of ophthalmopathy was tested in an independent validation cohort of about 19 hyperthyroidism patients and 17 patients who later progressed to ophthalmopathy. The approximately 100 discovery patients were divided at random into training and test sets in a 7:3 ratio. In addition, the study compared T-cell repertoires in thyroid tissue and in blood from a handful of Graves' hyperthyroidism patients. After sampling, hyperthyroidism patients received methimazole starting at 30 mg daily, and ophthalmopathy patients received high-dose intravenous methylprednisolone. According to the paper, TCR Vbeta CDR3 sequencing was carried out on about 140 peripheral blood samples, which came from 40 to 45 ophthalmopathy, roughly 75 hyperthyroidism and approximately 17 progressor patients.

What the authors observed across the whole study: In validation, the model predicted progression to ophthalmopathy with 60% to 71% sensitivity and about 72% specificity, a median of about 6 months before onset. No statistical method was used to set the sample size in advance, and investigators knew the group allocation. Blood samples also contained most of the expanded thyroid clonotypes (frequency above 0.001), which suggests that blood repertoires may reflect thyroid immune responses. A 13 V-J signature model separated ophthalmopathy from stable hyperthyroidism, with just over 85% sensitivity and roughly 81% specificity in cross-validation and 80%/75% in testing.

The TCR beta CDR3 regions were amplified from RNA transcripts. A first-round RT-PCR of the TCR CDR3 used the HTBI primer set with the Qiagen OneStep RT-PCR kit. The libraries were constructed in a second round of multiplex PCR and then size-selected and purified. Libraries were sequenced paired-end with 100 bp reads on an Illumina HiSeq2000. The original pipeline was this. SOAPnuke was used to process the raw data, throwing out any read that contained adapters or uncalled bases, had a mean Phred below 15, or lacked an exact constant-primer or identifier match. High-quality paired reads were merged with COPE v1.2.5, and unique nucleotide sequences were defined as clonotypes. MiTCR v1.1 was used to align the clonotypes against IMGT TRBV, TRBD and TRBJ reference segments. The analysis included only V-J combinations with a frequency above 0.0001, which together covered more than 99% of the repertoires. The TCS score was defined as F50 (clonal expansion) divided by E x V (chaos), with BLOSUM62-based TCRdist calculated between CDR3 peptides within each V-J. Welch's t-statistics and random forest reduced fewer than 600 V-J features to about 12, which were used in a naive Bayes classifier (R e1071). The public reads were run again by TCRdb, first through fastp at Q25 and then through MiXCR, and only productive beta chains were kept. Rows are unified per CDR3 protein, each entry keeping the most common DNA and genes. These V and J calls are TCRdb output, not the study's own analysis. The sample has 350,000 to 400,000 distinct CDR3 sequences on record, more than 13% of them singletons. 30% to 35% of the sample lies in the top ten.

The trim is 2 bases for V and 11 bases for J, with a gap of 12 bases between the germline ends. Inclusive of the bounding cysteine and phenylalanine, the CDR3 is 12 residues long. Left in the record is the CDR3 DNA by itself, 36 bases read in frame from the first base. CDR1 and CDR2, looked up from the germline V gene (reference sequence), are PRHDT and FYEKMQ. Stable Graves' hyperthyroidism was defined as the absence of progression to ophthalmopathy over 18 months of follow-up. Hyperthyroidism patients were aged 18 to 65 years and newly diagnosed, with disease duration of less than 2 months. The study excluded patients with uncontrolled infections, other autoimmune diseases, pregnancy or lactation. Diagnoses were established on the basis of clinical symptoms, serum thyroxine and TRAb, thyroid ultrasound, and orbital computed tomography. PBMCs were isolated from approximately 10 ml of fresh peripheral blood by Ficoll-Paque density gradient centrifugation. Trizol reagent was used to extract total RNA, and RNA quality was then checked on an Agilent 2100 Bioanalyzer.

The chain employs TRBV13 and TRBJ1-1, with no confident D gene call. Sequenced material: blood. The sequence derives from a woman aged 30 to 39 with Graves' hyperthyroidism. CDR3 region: CASSLRDVGAFF. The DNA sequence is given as TGTGCCAGCAGCTTACGTGACGTCGGGGCTTTCTTT.